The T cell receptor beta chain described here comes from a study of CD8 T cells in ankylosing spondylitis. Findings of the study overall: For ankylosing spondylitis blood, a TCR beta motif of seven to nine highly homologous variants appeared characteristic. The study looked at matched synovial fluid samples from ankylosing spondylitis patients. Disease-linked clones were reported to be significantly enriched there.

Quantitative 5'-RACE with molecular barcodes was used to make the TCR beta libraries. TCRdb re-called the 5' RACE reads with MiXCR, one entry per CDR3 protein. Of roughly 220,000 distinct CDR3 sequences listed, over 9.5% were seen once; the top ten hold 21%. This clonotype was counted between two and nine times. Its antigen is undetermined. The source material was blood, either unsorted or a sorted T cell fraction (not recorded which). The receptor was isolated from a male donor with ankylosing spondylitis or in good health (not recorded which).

CDR3 loop: CASRGQGGETQYF. In nucleotides, the CDR3 is TGTGCCAGCCGTGGCCAGGGTGGCGAGACCCAGTACTTC. The chain links TRBV7-9 to TRBJ2-5; perhaps TRBD1 as D (5 bases). This CDR3 has 13 residues. V lost 8 bases, J lost 5 bases, and 15 bases lay in between. Germline V gene data show CDR1 as SEHNR and CDR2 as FQNEAQ (reference sequence).